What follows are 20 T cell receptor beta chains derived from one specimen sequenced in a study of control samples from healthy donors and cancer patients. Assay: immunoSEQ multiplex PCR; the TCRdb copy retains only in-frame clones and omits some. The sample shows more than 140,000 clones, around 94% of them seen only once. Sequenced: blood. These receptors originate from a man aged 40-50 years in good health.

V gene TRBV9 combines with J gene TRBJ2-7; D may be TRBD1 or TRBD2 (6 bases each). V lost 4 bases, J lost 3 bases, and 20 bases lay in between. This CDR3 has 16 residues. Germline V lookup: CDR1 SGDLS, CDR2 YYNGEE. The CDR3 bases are TGTGCCAGCAGCCGGAGGGGGAGACAGGACTTCTACGAGCAGTACTTC. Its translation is CASSRRGRQDFYEQYF. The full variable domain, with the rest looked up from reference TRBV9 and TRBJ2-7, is DSGVTQTPKHLITATGQRVTLRCSPRSGDLSVYWYQQSLDQGLQFLIQYYNGEERAKGNILERFSAQQFPDLHSELNLSSLELGDSALYFCASSRRGRQDFYEQYFGPGTRLTVT.

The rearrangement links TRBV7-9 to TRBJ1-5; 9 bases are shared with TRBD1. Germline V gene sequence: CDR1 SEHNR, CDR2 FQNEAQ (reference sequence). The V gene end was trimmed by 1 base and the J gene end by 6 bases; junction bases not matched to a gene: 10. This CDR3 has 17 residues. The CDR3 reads CASSLGPTGGRGQPQHF. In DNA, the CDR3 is TGTGCCAGCAGCTTAGGCCCTACAGGGGGCAGGGGTCAGCCCCAGCATTTT.

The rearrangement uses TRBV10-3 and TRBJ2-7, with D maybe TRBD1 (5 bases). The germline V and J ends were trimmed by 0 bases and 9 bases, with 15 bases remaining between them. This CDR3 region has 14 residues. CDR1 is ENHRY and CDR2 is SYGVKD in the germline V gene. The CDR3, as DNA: TGTGCCATCAGTGAGTCCCCCCCGGGCACAGGGCAGTACTTC. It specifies CAISESPPGTGQYF.

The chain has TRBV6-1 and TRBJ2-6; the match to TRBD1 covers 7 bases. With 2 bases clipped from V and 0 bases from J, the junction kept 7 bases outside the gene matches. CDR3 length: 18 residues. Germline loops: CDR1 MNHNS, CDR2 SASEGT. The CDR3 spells CASSELTGAYSGANVLTF. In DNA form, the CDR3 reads TGTGCCAGCAGTGAACTCACAGGGGCTTACTCTGGGGCCAACGTCCTGACTTTC.

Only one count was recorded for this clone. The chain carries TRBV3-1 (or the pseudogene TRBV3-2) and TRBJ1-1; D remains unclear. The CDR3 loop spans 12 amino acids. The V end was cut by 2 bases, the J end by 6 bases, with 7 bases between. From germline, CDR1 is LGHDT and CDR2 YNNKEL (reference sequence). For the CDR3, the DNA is TGTGCCAGCAGCCAACGAAAGGCTGAAGCTTTCTTT. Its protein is CASSQRKAEAFF.

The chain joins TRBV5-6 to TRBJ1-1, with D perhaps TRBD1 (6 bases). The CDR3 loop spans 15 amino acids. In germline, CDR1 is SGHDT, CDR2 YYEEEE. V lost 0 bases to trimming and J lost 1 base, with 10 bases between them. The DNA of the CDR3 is TGTGCCAGCAGCTTGGCTCGGGGGCGGAACACTGAAGCTTTCTTT. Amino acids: CASSLARGRNTEAFF.

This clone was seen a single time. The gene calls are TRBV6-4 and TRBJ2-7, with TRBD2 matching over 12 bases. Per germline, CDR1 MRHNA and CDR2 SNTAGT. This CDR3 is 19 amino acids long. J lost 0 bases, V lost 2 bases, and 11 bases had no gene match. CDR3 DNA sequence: TGTGCCAGCAGTGACACGAGACTAGCGGGGGTTCCACTCTCCTACGAGCAGTACTTC. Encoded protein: CASSDTRLAGVPLSYEQYF.

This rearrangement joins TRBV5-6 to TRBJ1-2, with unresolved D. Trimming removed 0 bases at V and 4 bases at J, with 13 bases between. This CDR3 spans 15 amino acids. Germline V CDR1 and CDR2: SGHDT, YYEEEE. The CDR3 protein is CASSLAGRNFYGYTF. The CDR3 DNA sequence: TGTGCCAGCAGCTTGGCCGGACGCAATTTCTATGGCTACACCTTC.

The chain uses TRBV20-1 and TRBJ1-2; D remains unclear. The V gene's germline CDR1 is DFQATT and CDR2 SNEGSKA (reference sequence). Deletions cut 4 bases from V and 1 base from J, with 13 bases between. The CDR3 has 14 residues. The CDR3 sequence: CSAIEATDNYGYTF. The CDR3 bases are TGCAGTGCTATTGAGGCAACAGATAACTATGGCTACACCTTC.

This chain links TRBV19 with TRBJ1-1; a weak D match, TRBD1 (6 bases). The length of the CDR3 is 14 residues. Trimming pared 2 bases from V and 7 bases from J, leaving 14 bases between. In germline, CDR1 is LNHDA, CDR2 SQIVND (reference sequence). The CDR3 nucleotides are TGTGCCAGTAGTATAAGCACCGGACAGTTTGAAGCTTTCTTT. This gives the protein CASSISTGQFEAFF.

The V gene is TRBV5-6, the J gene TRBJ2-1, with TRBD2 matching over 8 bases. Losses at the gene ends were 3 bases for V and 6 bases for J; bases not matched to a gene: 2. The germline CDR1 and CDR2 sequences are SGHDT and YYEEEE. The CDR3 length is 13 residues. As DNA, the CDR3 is TGTGCCAGCAGCTGGGGACTAGTCAATGAGCAGTTCTTC. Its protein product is CASSWGLVNEQFF.

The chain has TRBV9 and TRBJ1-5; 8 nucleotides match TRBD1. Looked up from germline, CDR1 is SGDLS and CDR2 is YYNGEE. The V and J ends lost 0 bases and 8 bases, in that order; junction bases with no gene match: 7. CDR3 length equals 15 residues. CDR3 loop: CASSVAGQGIEPQHF. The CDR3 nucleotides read TGTGCCAGCAGCGTAGCCGGACAGGGAATTGAGCCCCAGCATTTT.

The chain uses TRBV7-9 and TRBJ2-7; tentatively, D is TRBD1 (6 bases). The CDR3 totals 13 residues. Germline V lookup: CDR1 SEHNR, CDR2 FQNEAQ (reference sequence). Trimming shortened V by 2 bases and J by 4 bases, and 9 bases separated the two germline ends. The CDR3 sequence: CASSLRTAYEQYF. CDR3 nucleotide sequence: TGTGCCAGCAGCTTAAGGACAGCTTACGAGCAGTACTTC. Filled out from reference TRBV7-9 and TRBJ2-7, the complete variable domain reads DTGVSQNPRHKITKRGQNVTFRCDPISEHNRLYWYRQTLGQGPEFLTYFQNEAQLEKSRLLSDRFSAERPKGSFSTLEIQRTEQGDSAMYLCASSLRTAYEQYFGPGTRLTVT.

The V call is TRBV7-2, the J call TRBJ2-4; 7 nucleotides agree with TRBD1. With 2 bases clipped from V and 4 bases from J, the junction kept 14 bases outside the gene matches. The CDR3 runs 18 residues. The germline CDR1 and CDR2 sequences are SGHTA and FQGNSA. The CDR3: CASSLNVAGGAKKNIQYF. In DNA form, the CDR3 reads TGTGCCAGCAGCTTAAACGTGGCAGGGGGAGCCAAAAAAAACATTCAGTACTTC.

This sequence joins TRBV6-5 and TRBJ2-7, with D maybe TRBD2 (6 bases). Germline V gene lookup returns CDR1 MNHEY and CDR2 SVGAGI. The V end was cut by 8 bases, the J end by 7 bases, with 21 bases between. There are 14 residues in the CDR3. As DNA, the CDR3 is TGTGCCAGCCTCCCCGGGGCGACCGGAGGGGAGCAGTACTTC. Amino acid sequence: CASLPGATGGEQYF.

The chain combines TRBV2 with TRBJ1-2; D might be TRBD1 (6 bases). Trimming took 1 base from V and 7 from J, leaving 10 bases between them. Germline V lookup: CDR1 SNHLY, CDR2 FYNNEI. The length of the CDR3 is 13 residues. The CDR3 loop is CASSEVGAGGYTF. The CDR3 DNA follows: TGTGCCAGCAGTGAAGTGGGGGCGGGTGGCTACACCTTC.

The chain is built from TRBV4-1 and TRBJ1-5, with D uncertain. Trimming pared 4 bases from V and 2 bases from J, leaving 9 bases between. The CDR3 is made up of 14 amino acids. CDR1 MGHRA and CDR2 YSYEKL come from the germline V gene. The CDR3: CASSLSGGNQPQHF. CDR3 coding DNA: TGCGCCAGCAGCCTCTCGGGTGGCAATCAGCCCCAGCATTTT.

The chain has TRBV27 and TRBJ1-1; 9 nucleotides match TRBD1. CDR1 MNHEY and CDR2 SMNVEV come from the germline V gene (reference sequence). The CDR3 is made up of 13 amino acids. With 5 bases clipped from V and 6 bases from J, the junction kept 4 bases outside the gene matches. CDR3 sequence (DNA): TGTGCCAGCAGTCTACAGGGGGCTGCTGAAGCTTTCTTT. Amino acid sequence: CASSLQGAAEAFF.

The CDR3 is CASRYDRRNYEQYF. Here the CDR3 DNA reads TGTGCCAGCAGGTATGACAGGAGGAACTACGAGCAGTACTTC. This chain connects TRBV6-5 to TRBJ2-7; TRBD1 is a possible D gene (6 bases). The CDR3 loop spans 14 amino acids. From germline, CDR1 is MNHEY and CDR2 SVGAGI. V gave up 6 bases and J gave up 3 bases, with 15 bases separating them.

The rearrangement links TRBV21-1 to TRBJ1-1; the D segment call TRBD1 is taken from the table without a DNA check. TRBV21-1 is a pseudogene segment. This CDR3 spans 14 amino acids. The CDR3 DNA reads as TGTGCCAGCAGCAAACCCCAGGGGAACACTGAAGCTTTCTTT. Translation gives CASSKPQGNTEAFF.